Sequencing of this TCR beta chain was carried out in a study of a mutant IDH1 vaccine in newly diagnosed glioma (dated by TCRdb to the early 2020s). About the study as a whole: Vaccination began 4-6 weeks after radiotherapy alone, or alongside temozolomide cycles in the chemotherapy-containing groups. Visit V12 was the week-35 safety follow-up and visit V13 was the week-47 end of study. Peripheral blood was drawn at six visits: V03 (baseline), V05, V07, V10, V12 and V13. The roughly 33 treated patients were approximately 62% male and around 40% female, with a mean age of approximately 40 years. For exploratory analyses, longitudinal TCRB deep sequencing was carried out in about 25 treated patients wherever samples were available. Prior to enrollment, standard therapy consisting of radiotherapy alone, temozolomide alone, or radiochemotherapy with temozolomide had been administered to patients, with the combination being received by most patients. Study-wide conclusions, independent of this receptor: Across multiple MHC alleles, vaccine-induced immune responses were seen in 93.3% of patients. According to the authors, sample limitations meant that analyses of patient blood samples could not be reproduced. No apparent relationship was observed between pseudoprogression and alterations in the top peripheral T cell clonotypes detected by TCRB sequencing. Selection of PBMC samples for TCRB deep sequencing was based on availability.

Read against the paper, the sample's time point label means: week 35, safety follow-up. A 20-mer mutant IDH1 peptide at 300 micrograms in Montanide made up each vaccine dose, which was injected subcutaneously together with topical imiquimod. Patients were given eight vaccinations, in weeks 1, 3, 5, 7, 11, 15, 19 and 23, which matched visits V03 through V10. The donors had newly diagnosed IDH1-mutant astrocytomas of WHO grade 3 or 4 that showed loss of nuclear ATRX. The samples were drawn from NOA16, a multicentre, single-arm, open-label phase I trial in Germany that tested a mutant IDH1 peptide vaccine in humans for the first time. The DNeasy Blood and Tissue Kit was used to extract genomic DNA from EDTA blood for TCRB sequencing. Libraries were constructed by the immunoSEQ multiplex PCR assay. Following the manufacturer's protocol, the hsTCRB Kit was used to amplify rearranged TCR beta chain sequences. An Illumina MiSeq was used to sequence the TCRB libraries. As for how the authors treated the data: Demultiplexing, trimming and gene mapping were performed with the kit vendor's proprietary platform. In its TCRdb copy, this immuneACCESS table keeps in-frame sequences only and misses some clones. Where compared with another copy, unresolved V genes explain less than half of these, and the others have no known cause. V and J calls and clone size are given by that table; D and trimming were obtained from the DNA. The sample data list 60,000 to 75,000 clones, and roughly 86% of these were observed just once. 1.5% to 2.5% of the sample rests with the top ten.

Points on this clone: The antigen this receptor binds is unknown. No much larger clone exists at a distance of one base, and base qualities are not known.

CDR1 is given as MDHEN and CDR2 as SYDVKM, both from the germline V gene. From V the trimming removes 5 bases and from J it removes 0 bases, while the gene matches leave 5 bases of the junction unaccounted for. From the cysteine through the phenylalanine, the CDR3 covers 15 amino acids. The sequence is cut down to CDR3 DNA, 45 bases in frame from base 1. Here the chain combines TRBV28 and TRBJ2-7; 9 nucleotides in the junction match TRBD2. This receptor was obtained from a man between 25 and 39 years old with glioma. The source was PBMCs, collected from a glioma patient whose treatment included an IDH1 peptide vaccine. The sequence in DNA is TGTGCCAGCAGTCTAGCGGGAACCACCTCCTACGAGCAGTACTTC. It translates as CASSLAGTTSYEQYF.